These 9 T cell receptor beta chains came from one sample sequenced in a study of beta chain features in type 1 diabetes. Sequencing targeted expressed TCRB transcripts, as all isolated RNA had been reverse transcribed. Repertoires were generated with immunoSEQ multiplex PCR, while TCRdb's copy carries only in-frame clones and drops some. The sample has approximately 250,000 clones, 13% to 15% seen once; the top ten hold about 0.027%. Material for sequencing was naive CD4+ T cells from blood. All receptors derive from a woman between 40 and 50 years old in good health.

This clone was counted a few times. The genes are TRBV7-9 and TRBJ1-1; D is ambiguous. Germline V gene data show CDR1 as SEHNR and CDR2 as FQNEAQ (reference sequence). This CDR3 is built from 16 residues. The ends were cut back, 2 bases at V and 4 bases at J, with 17 bases in the middle. In DNA form, the CDR3 reads TGTGCCAGCAGCTTATTATTAAGCGTGGGTGCCACTGAAGCTTTCTTT. Amino acid sequence: CASSLLLSVGATEAFF.

This chain uses TRBV6-5 with TRBJ2-7; no clear D. The CDR3 has 11 residues. Germline assignment: CDR1 MNHEY and CDR2 SVGAGI. The V end was cut by 6 bases, the J end by 1 base, with 4 bases between. The CDR3 region has the DNA TGTGCCAGCAGGGAGTCCTACGAGCAGTACTTC. It yields the protein CASRESYEQYF.

The chain joins TRBV28 to TRBJ1-6, with D uncertain. Germline V lookup: CDR1 MDHEN, CDR2 SYDVKM. The CDR3 length is 11 residues. V gave up 5 bases and J gave up 8 bases, with 4 bases separating them. CDR3 region: CASSVYSPLHF. The CDR3 DNA follows: TGTGCCAGCAGTGTCTATTCACCCCTCCACTTT.

This clone was seen more than once but under ten times. This sequence joins TRBV13 and TRBJ2-1; 7 bases line up with TRBD2. The CDR3 has 17 residues. The germline CDR1 and CDR2 sequences are PRHDT and FYEKMQ (reference sequence). With V trimmed by 5 bases and J by 4 bases, 14 bases remained unmatched. CDR3 DNA: TGTGCCAGCAGCGCCGACGATAGGCGGGGGATTTACAATGAGCAGTTCTTC. It codes for CASSADDRRGIYNEQFF.

V usage is TRBV5-1 and J usage is TRBJ1-1, with D perhaps matching TRBD1 (5 bases). The CDR3 covers 15 residues. Trimming took 2 bases from V and 0 from J, leaving 11 bases between them. Germline V gene sequence: CDR1 SGHRS, CDR2 YFSETQ. The CDR3, as DNA: TGCGCCAGCAGCTTACGGGCAGGGATGAACACTGAAGCTTTCTTT. This translates into CASSLRAGMNTEAFF.

This clone has only one observation. The chain recombines TRBV29-1 with TRBJ2-3; 8 nucleotides agree with TRBD2. The CDR3 is 14 residues long. From germline, CDR1 is SQVTM and CDR2 ANQGSEA. V trimming: 8 bases; J trimming: 0 bases; junction bases outside the gene matches: 7. CDR3 in amino acids: CSIRGGISTDTQYF. CDR3 bases: TGCAGCATTCGGGGGGGAATTAGCACAGATACGCAGTATTTT.

The chain links TRBV7-9 to TRBJ2-3; 11 nucleotides align to TRBD2. V lost 0 bases and J lost 8; bases outside the gene matches: 7. CDR1 is SEHNR and CDR2 is FQNEAQ in the germline V gene (reference sequence). The length of the CDR3 is 16 residues. The CDR3 loop reads CASSLALAGGQGTQYF. CDR3 sequence (DNA): TGTGCCAGCAGCTTAGCCCTAGCGGGGGGCCAAGGTACGCAGTATTTT.

V gene TRBV10-3 combines with J gene TRBJ1-1; 9 positions match TRBD1. V shed 4 bases and J 3 bases; nucleotides not matched to a gene: 3. The length of the CDR3 is 14 residues. From germline, CDR1 is ENHRY and CDR2 SYGVKD. The CDR3 here is CAISVRDRDTEAFF. In DNA, the CDR3 is TGTGCCATCAGTGTGCGGGACAGGGACACTGAAGCTTTCTTT.

This clone was detected only a few times. The chain recombines TRBV5-6 with TRBJ2-5, with TRBD2 as a possible D gene (6 bases). The CDR3 runs 16 residues. V lost 3 bases and J 4 bases, leaving 19 bases between the germline ends. Germline V gene sequence: CDR1 SGHDT, CDR2 YYEEEE. CDR3 protein: CASSSRPMGGGETQYF. In nucleotides, the CDR3 is TGTGCCAGCAGCTCGCGCCCCATGGGGGGAGGAGAGACCCAGTACTTC.